Shown below are 27 T cell receptor beta chains from a single sample sequenced in a study of cytomegalovirus exposure and HLA in healthy donors. This PCR relied on a set of 60 Vbeta primers and 13 Jbeta primers. This table comes from immunoSEQ multiplex PCR, and its TCRdb copy is limited to in-frame clones, with some not included. The table includes around 92,000 clones, under 85% detected once. The sequencing sample was made of PBMCs. The receptors were sampled from a female donor in good health and CMV-seropositive.

DNA for the CDR3: TGTGCCAGCGCCCCCCGGCGGGGGGGCGATCATGGCTACACCTTC. This translates into CASAPRRGGDHGYTF. The chain carries TRBV6-1 and TRBJ1-2; D might be TRBD1 (6 bases). The CDR3 has 15 amino acids. V gave up 8 bases and J gave up 6 bases, with 22 bases separating them. Looked up from germline, CDR1 is MNHNS and CDR2 is SASEGT.

The chain uses TRBV7-8 and TRBJ1-1; 7 bases agree with TRBD1. Germline CDR1 is SGHVS and CDR2 is FQNEAQ. This CDR3 is 15 amino acids long. V lost 5 bases to trimming and J lost 3 bases; unmatched junction nucleotides: 9. This CDR3 reads CASSPGLRGYTEAFF. CDR3 sequence (DNA): TGTGCCAGCAGCCCTGGACTCAGGGGGTACACTGAAGCTTTCTTT.

The rearrangement links TRBV7-2 to TRBJ2-3; TRBD2 matches 8 bases. CDR3 size: 15 residues. V was pared by 0 bases and J by 2 bases, with 1 base of the junction left unmatched. Germline values: CDR1 SGHTA, CDR2 FQGNSA. CDR3 in DNA: TGTGCCAGCAGCTTAGCTAGCGGGACCACAGATACGCAGTATTTT. Amino acids: CASSLASGTTDTQYF.

The V gene is TRBV28, the J gene TRBJ2-7; perhaps TRBD2 as D (5 bases). V was pared by 10 bases and J by 5 bases, with 24 bases between. This CDR3 has 15 amino acids. The germline CDR1 and CDR2 sequences are MDHEN and SYDVKM. CDR3 coding DNA: TGTGCCACCACCACCCTTAGAGGGAAGGTCGACGAGCAGTACTTC. It encodes CATTTLRGKVDEQYF.

The chain employs TRBV25-1 and TRBJ2-1, with a weak D call TRBD2 (5 bases). This CDR3 has 13 amino acids. The V gene lost 5 bases and the J gene lost 4 bases, with 9 bases spanning the gap. Germline values: CDR1 MGHDK, CDR2 SYGVNS. CDR3 bases: TGTGCCAGCAGTCTAGCTTGGTACAATGAGCAGTTCTTC. Translation: CASSLAWYNEQFF.

The chain recombines TRBV7-9 with TRBJ1-2; tentative D call: TRBD1 (6 bases). The V gene lost 4 bases and the J gene lost 4 bases, with 10 bases spanning the gap. The CDR3 sequence is 13 residues long. The V gene's germline CDR1 is SEHNR and CDR2 FQNEAQ (reference sequence). This CDR3 is CASSSGQTYGYTF. The CDR3 region has the DNA TGTGCCAGCAGCTCAGGACAGACCTATGGCTACACCTTC.

The V call is TRBV30, the J call TRBJ1-6, with D tentatively TRBD1 (6 bases). V lost 2 bases and J 6 bases, leaving 11 bases between the germline ends. Per the germline V gene, CDR1 is GTSNPN and CDR2 is SVGIG (reference sequence). The CDR3 contains 14 residues. The CDR3 reads CAWSQGMANSPLHF. The CDR3 bases are TGTGCCTGGAGTCAGGGGATGGCTAATTCACCCCTCCACTTT.

Notes on this clone: The same CDR3 arises from other DNA sequences in this sample as well. The chain recombines TRBV7-8 with TRBJ1-5, with unresolved D. Germline CDR1 is SGHVS and CDR2 is FQNEAQ. This CDR3 is 15 amino acids long. The V end was cut by 0 bases, the J end by 7 bases, with 13 bases between. The CDR3 coding sequence is TGTGCCAGCAGCTTAGCGAGAAGAGGCGAACAGCCCCAGCATTTT. Its translation is CASSLARRGEQPQHF.

The chain uses TRBV6-6 and TRBJ2-7, with D possibly matching TRBD1 (5 bases). The CDR3 spans 12 residues. The germline CDR1 and CDR2 sequences are MNHNY and SVGAGI (reference sequence). V was pared by 0 bases and J by 12 bases, with 12 bases between. The CDR3 here is CASSYSRAGPYF. The CDR3 DNA reads as TGTGCCAGCAGTTACTCCCGGGCAGGGCCGTACTTC.

The chain couples TRBV7-9 to TRBJ2-7; the match to TRBD1 covers 9 bases. The germline CDR1 and CDR2 sequences are SEHNR and FQNEAQ (reference sequence). The CDR3 consists of 14 residues. V dropped 4 bases and J dropped 3; count of bases not matched to a gene: 4. The CDR3 loop is CASSSGQGYYEQYF. The CDR3 coding sequence is TGTGCCAGCAGCTCCGGACAGGGGTACTACGAGCAGTACTTC.

The chain links TRBV4-1 to TRBJ1-5; TRBD1 is a possible D gene (5 bases). Looked up from germline, CDR1 is MGHRA and CDR2 is YSYEKL. CDR3 length equals 16 residues. Trimming took 0 bases from V and 6 from J, leaving 15 bases between them. In nucleotides, the CDR3 is TGCGCCAGCAGCCAAGATCGTAGAGGACAACGTCAGCCCCAGCATTTT. This sequence encodes CASSQDRRGQRQPQHF.

As to this clone: The sample holds other DNA sequences that translate to the same CDR3. V and J are TRBV6-4 and TRBJ2-1; 9 positions match TRBD2. J lost 3 bases, V lost 0 bases, and 0 bases had no gene match. Germline V lookup: CDR1 MRHNA, CDR2 SNTAGT. The CDR3 length is 15 residues. The CDR3 reads CASSDSSGSYNEQFF. The CDR3 DNA is TGTGCCAGCAGTGACTCTAGCGGGAGCTACAATGAGCAGTTCTTC.

The chain combines TRBV6-5 with TRBJ2-2; a weak D match, TRBD1 (6 bases). Between the trimmed V and J ends, which lost 2 bases and 8 bases, there was a span of 12 bases. Germline CDR1 MNHEY, CDR2 SVGAGI. The CDR3 totals 14 residues. CDR3 region: CASSYPGAPGELFF. The DNA of the CDR3 is TGTGCCAGCAGTTACCCAGGGGCACCGGGGGAGCTGTTTTTT.

This sequence joins TRBV18 and TRBJ1-5, with 9 bases lining up with TRBD1. After removal of 6 bases from V and 11 bases from J, the junction contained 8 bases not matched to a gene. Germline V gene lookup returns CDR1 KGHSH and CDR2 LQKENI. The CDR3 runs to 13 residues. The CDR3 protein is CASSPGQGRSQHF. The CDR3 bases are TGTGCCAGCTCCCCCGGACAGGGGAGATCCCAGCATTTT.

This clone has more than one count but fewer than ten. This chain connects TRBV5-1 to TRBJ2-5, with TRBD2 matching 12 bases. Trimming removed 4 bases from V and 1 base from J; junction bases left unmatched: 8. The CDR3 spans 17 residues. CDR1 and CDR2 from the germline V gene are SGHRS and YFSETQ. CDR3 in amino acids: CASSPGLAGPTQETQYF. CDR3 sequence (DNA): TGCGCCAGCAGCCCCGGACTAGCGGGGCCTACCCAAGAGACCCAGTACTTC.

The V call is TRBV4-2, the J call TRBJ2-7; 11 bases agree with TRBD2. The CDR3 runs 17 residues. Germline values: CDR1 LGHNA, CDR2 YNFKEQ. V lost 4 bases to trimming and J lost 3 bases; unmatched junction nucleotides: 11. For the CDR3, the DNA is TGTGCCAGCAGCCCAACGGGACTAGCGGTCGTGGGCTACGAGCAGTACTTC. Residues: CASSPTGLAVVGYEQYF.

The V call is TRBV5-6, the J call TRBJ2-7, with 8 nucleotides matching TRBD1. The germline CDR1 and CDR2 sequences are SGHDT and YYEEEE. V shed 4 bases, J shed 2 bases, and the junction held 8 bases outside the gene matches. The CDR3 is 15 amino acids. CDR3 loop: CASSLRPTGAYEQYF. Here the CDR3 DNA reads TGTGCCAGCAGCCTAAGACCGACAGGGGCCTACGAGCAGTACTTC.

The rearrangement joins TRBV7-6 to TRBJ2-1; 8 nucleotides match TRBD1. The CDR3 runs 13 residues. The germline gives CDR1 SGHVS, CDR2 FNYEAQ. With V trimmed by 4 bases and J by 8 bases, 4 bases remained unmatched. CDR3 nucleotides: TGTGCCAGCAGCTGGATGACAGGGGATGAGCAGTTCTTC. It specifies CASSWMTGDEQFF.

The genes are TRBV6-1 and TRBJ2-1; D may be TRBD2 (5 bases). This CDR3 is 12 amino acids long. CDR1 and CDR2 from the germline V gene are MNHNS and SASEGT. Trimming shortened V by 4 bases and J by 10 bases, and 11 bases separated the two germline ends. CDR3 protein: CASSGGGWEQFF. The DNA for the CDR3 is TGTGCCAGCAGTGGTGGCGGGTGGGAGCAGTTCTTC.

This sequence joins TRBV7-2 and TRBJ2-2; 7 positions agree with TRBD2. This CDR3 spans 17 amino acids. V shed 0 bases and J 1 base; nucleotides not matched to a gene: 5. CDR1 and CDR2 from the germline V gene are SGHTA and FQGNSA. The CDR3, as DNA: TGTGCCAGCAGCTTAGCTGTAAGCGGGGTGAACACCGGGGAGCTGTTTTTT. Protein: CASSLAVSGVNTGELFF.

V gene TRBV5-4 combines with J gene TRBJ1-2; D is perhaps TRBD1 (5 bases). Germline V gene data show CDR1 as SGHNT and CDR2 as YYREEE (reference sequence). CDR3 length: 14 amino acids. The germline V and J ends were trimmed by 4 bases and 5 bases, with 15 bases remaining between them. CDR3: CASSRYWGGYGYTF. For the CDR3, the DNA is TGTGCCAGCAGCCGATATTGGGGGGGGTATGGCTACACCTTC.

The chain has TRBV5-4 and TRBJ1-1; D might be TRBD1 (6 bases). Germline assignment: CDR1 SGHNT and CDR2 YYREEE (reference sequence). The CDR3 has 14 residues. The ends were cut back, 4 bases at V and 1 base at J, with 11 bases in the middle. CDR3 region: CASSRSTGNTEAFF. The CDR3 nucleotides read TGTGCCAGCAGCCGCTCGACAGGGAACACTGAAGCTTTCTTT. Looking up the rest from reference TRBV5-4 and TRBJ1-1 gives the full variable domain: ETGVTQSPTHLIKTRGQQVTLRCSSQSGHNTVSWYQQALGQGPQFIFQYYREEENGRGNFPPRFSGLQFPNYSSELNVNALELDDSALYLCASSRSTGNTEAFFGQGTRLTVV.

This clone was detected a few times. The chain is built from TRBV11-2 and TRBJ1-5, with a possible D match to TRBD1 (5 bases). The CDR3 is made up of 12 amino acids. The V gene's germline CDR1 is SGHAT and CDR2 FQNNGV. V dropped 5 bases and J dropped 7 bases, with 9 bases sitting between them. CDR3 DNA sequence: TGTGCCAGCAGCAGGGAGGGGCAGCCCCAGCATTTT. It codes for CASSREGQPQHF.

This clone was recorded a few times. This rearrangement joins TRBV28 to TRBJ1-2; 9 bases agree with TRBD1. Losses at the gene ends were 7 bases for V and 4 bases for J; bases not matched to a gene: 10. This CDR3 is built from 15 residues. CDR1 is MDHEN and CDR2 is SYDVKM in the germline V gene. DNA of the CDR3: TGTGCCAGCACCTTTCCCCCGGGACAGGGCTATGGCTACACCTTC. This encodes CASTFPPGQGYGYTF.

J is TRBJ2-7 and V is TRBV29-1; D possibly corresponds to TRBD1 (5 bases). Germline-derived CDR1 and CDR2 are SQVTM and ANQGSEA. V was pared by 5 bases and J by 2 bases, with 10 bases between. This CDR3 region has 12 residues. The CDR3 sequence is CSVMGQTYEQYF. The CDR3 DNA is TGCAGCGTTATGGGGCAGACCTACGAGCAGTACTTC.

The chain is built from TRBV7-3 and TRBJ2-1, with D possibly matching TRBD2 (5 bases). Trimming left V 0 bases short and J 9 bases short, with 12 bases between. This CDR3 contains 14 residues. In germline, CDR1 is SGHTA, CDR2 FQGTGA. CDR3 protein: CASSLTNGMGEQFF. For the CDR3, the DNA is TGTGCCAGCAGCTTAACGAACGGGATGGGTGAGCAGTTCTTC.

This chain joins TRBV5-1 and TRBJ2-1, with 11 bases that match TRBD2. The CDR3 sequence is 15 residues long. Trimming cost V 4 bases and J 8 bases; bases outside gene matches: 8. Germline V gene sequence: CDR1 SGHRS, CDR2 YFSETQ. CDR3 DNA sequence: TGCGCCAGCAGCCCAGAGACTAGCGGGACGCATGAGCAGTTCTTC. Residues: CASSPETSGTHEQFF.